There are many counts of the clone carrying this T cell receptor (beta chain). This sample is drawn from a study of T-cell reconstitution after alpha-beta-depleted transplantation in children. Preparing the TCRbeta library involved the use of unique molecular identifiers. Using its own MiXCR run on the PCR reads, TCRdb lists one record per CDR3 protein. The data hold about 640,000 distinct CDR3 sequences, with 16% observed a single time. Germline V lookup: CDR1 DFQATT, CDR2 SNEGSKA (reference sequence). The CDR3 is 14 amino acids. Trimming pared 0 bases from V and 7 bases from J, leaving 10 bases between.

The sample was PBMCs from the stem cell graft donor, taken from the stem cell graft. This chain connects TRBV20-1 to TRBJ1-6; D is undetermined. The source of this sequence is a human donor who donated a stem cell graft to a child with acute myeloid leukemia. Here the CDR3 reads CSARDRRVNSPLHF. CDR3 nucleotides: TGCAGTGCTAGAGATCGGCGGGTCAATTCACCCCTCCACTTT.